Shown below are 18 T cell receptor beta chains from a single sample sequenced in a study of blood T cell repertoires in COVID-19. The repertoire was sequenced with immunoSEQ multiplex PCR; TCRdb's copy has only in-frame clones and lacks some. The sample has around 250,000 clones; approximately 83% are singletons. The material sequenced was PBMCs or T cells enriched from blood (not recorded which). These receptors were collected from a woman in her 50s who had recovered from COVID-19.

The chain recombines TRBV5-8 with TRBJ2-6, with a possible D match to TRBD1 (6 bases). V was cut by 1 base and J by 1 base, with 9 bases left in between. From germline, CDR1 is SGHTS and CDR2 YDEGEE. This CDR3 is built from 16 residues. In DNA form, the CDR3 reads TGTGCCAGCAGCTTGATACAGGGTTCTGGGGCCAACGTCCTGACTTTC. Translated, it gives CASSLIQGSGANVLTF. The full variable domain, in which reference TRBV5-8 and TRBJ2-6 provide the parts outside the CDR3, is EAGVTQSPTHLIKTRGQQATLRCSPISGHTSVYWYQQALGLGLQFLLWYDEGEERNRGNFPPRFSGRQFPNYSSELNVNALELEDSALYLCASSLIQGSGANVLTFGAGSRLTVL.

V is TRBV4-1 and J is TRBJ1-2; 8 nucleotides line up with TRBD1. Trimming removed 1 base from V and 8 bases from J; junction bases left unmatched: 6. CDR1 and CDR2 (germline): MGHRA, YSYEKL. The CDR3 sequence is 14 residues long. The CDR3 sequence: CASSQVQGADGYTF. The CDR3 DNA follows: TGCGCCAGCAGCCAAGTCCAGGGGGCGGACGGCTACACCTTC.

The V call is TRBV5-1, the J call TRBJ2-7, with TRBD1 identical over 10 bases. The CDR3 is made up of 16 amino acids. Per the germline V gene, CDR1 is SGHRS and CDR2 is YFSETQ. V shed 0 bases and J 3 bases; nucleotides not matched to a gene: 6. The CDR3 bases are TGCGCCAGCAGCTTGGACGTGACAGGGGGCCACTACGAGCAGTACTTC. It codes for CASSLDVTGGHYEQYF.

With respect to this clone: The same CDR3 can be traced to other DNA sequences in this sample. CDR3 DNA sequence: TGTGCCAGCTCACCAGACAGGGGCAATCAGCCCCAGCATTTT. Protein product: CASSPDRGNQPQHF. The chain has TRBV18 and TRBJ1-5; TRBD1 matches at 7 bases. Germline loops: CDR1 KGHSH, CDR2 LQKENI. J lost 2 bases, V lost 2 bases, and 0 bases had no gene match. The CDR3 has 14 amino acids.

The chain has TRBV7-3 and TRBJ2-7; TRBD1 agrees at 8 bases. Trimming at V came to 3 bases and at J to 3 bases, leaving 4 bases not matched to a gene. Germline CDR1 SGHTA, CDR2 FQGTGA. The CDR3 has 14 residues. The CDR3 here is CASSFRQGIYEQYF. The DNA for the CDR3 is TGTGCCAGCAGCTTTCGACAGGGGATCTACGAGCAGTACTTC.

This chain connects TRBV5-1 to TRBJ2-3; D is undetermined. Germline V gene data show CDR1 as SGHRS and CDR2 as YFSETQ. CDR3 length: 14 residues. V was cut by 1 base and J by 2 bases, with 8 bases left in between. This CDR3 reads CASSLFVLTDTQYF. CDR3 sequence (DNA): TGCGCCAGCAGCTTGTTTGTCCTCACAGATACGCAGTATTTT.

The chain is built from TRBV2 and TRBJ2-7; D call uncertain. Trimming left V 0 bases short and J 8 bases short, with 8 bases between. Germline V gene sequence: CDR1 SNHLY, CDR2 FYNNEI. The CDR3 is 12 residues long. CDR3 in DNA: TGTGCCAGCAGTGAAGCTGGAGAGAAGCAGTACTTC. It is translated as CASSEAGEKQYF.

The chain uses TRBV5-1 and TRBJ2-5; a possible D gene is TRBD1 (6 bases). The CDR3 consists of 13 residues. V was cut by 4 bases and J by 2 bases, with 9 bases left in between. Germline loops: CDR1 SGHRS, CDR2 YFSETQ. CDR3 DNA sequence: TGCGCCAGCAGCCCACAGGGACAAGAGACCCAGTACTTC. As protein: CASSPQGQETQYF.

This clone was detected once. J is TRBJ2-3 and V is TRBV11-2; D is possibly TRBD2 (6 bases). Trimming removed 5 bases from V and 5 bases from J, with 14 bases in between. The germline gives CDR1 SGHAT, CDR2 FQNNGV. The CDR3 runs 14 residues. The CDR3 DNA reads as TGTGCCAGCAGCACCCACTCCGGGGGAGATACGCAGTATTTT. It encodes CASSTHSGGDTQYF.

This clone turned up a few times. The chain joins TRBV20-1 to TRBJ1-3; the D is unclear. The germline CDR1 and CDR2 sequences are DFQATT and SNEGSKA (reference sequence). This CDR3 is built from 11 residues. With 7 bases removed from V and 0 bases from J, the gap between germline ends came to 4 bases. This CDR3 is CSGNSGNTIYF. In DNA form, the CDR3 reads TGCAGTGGTAACTCTGGAAACACCATATATTTT.

CDR3 residues: CSVEVLAGGSGETQYF. In nucleotides, the CDR3 is TGCAGCGTTGAAGTACTAGCGGGAGGATCTGGGGAGACCCAGTACTTC. J is TRBJ2-5 and V is TRBV29-1; the match to TRBD2 covers 12 bases. The CDR3 has 16 residues. Per the germline V gene, CDR1 is SQVTM and CDR2 is ANQGSEA. With 1 base clipped from V and 5 bases from J, the junction kept 8 bases outside the gene matches.

This chain uses TRBV5-1 with TRBJ2-5; 8 bases are shared with TRBD1. Germline values: CDR1 SGHRS, CDR2 YFSETQ. This CDR3 has 15 amino acids. V lost 2 bases, J lost 4 bases, and 7 bases stayed unmatched. The CDR3 loop is CASSFGQGAGETQYF. Here the CDR3 DNA reads TGCGCCAGCAGCTTTGGGCAGGGGGCAGGAGAGACCCAGTACTTC. Using reference TRBV5-1 and TRBJ2-5 for the parts outside the CDR3, the full variable domain is KAGVTQTPRYLIKTRGQQVTLSCSPISGHRSVSWYQQTPGQGLQFLFEYFSETQRNKGNFPGRFSGRQFSNSRSEMNVSTLELGDSALYLCASSFGQGAGETQYFGPGTRLLVL.

The chain couples TRBV5-4 to TRBJ1-1; 7 nucleotides agree with TRBD1. CDR1 SGHNT and CDR2 YYREEE come from the germline V gene (reference sequence). CDR3 length: 13 amino acids. V trimming: 4 bases; J trimming: 6 bases; junction bases outside the gene matches: 6. CDR3 amino acids: CASSTGTEAEAFF. The CDR3 region has the DNA TGTGCCAGCAGCACGGGGACAGAGGCTGAAGCTTTCTTT.

This clone came up a few times. The chain recombines TRBV5-6 with TRBJ2-7; 8 bases align to TRBD1. The CDR3 is 15 amino acids. Trimming removed 0 bases from V and 2 bases from J; junction bases left unmatched: 4. The germline CDR1 and CDR2 sequences are SGHDT and YYEEEE. The CDR3 region has the DNA TGTGCCAGCAGCTTGGGGACAGGGCAGCCCTACGAGCAGTACTTC. Its protein product is CASSLGTGQPYEQYF.

In this sample, this clone turned up a few times. The rearrangement joins TRBV5-6 to TRBJ2-1, with 13 positions matching TRBD2. The CDR3 has 16 residues. V lost 0 bases to trimming and J lost 8 bases; unmatched junction nucleotides: 5. CDR1 is SGHDT, CDR2 YYEEEE, per germline. This CDR3 reads CASSLGGLAGLHEQFF. Written as DNA, the CDR3 is TGTGCCAGCAGCTTGGGGGGACTAGCGGGACTCCATGAGCAGTTCTTC.

V is TRBV6-6 and J is TRBJ1-6; D gene unclear. Trimming took 2 bases from V and 0 from J, leaving 5 bases between them. The CDR3 covers 15 residues. In germline, CDR1 is MNHNY, CDR2 SVGAGI (reference sequence). CDR3 residues: CASSYGGSYNSPLHF. The DNA for the CDR3 is TGTGCCAGCAGTTACGGAGGCTCCTATAATTCACCCCTCCACTTT.

The chain recombines TRBV7-9 with TRBJ2-1; TRBD2 aligns across 8 bases. The V and J ends lost 4 bases and 6 bases, in that order; junction bases with no gene match: 5. Germline values: CDR1 SEHNR, CDR2 FQNEAQ (reference sequence). The CDR3 covers 14 residues. CDR3 residues: CASSSLAGINEQFF. The CDR3 DNA reads as TGTGCCAGCAGCTCCCTAGCGGGTATCAATGAGCAGTTCTTC.

In this sample, this clone turned up a few times. The J gene is TRBJ2-1, the V gene TRBV7-2; TRBD2 matches 10 bases. Germline V gene data show CDR1 as SGHTA and CDR2 as FQGNSA. CDR3 length: 15 residues. The V segment lost 6 bases and the J segment 4 bases; nucleotides outside the gene matches: 6. CDR3 nucleotide sequence: TGTGCCAGCAGAGCTAGCGGGAGAAGATACAATGAGCAGTTCTTC. It yields the protein CASRASGRRYNEQFF.